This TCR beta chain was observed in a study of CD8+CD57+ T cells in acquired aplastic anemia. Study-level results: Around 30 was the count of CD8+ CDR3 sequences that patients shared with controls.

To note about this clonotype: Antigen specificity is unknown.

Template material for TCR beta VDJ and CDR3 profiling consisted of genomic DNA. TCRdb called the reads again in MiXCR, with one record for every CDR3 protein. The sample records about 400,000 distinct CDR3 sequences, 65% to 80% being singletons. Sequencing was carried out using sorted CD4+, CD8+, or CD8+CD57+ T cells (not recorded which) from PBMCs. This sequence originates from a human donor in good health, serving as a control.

The CDR3 region is CASSLGAGPYEQYF. In nucleotides, the CDR3 is TGTGCCAGCAGCTTAGGCGCCGGACCCTACGAGCAGTACTTC. The rearrangement links TRBV7-9 to TRBJ2-7; no reliable D call. V shed 1 base and J shed 2 bases, with 9 bases lying between them. The CDR3 is 14 amino acids. Per germline, CDR1 SEHNR and CDR2 FQNEAQ (reference sequence).